This entry lists 20 T cell receptor beta chains sequenced from one sample in a study of T-cell memory formation after mild COVID-19. One entry per CDR3 protein, called by TCRdb with MiXCR from the 5' RACE reads. The table shows 110,000 to 150,000 distinct CDR3 sequences, with 11% to 15% occurring only once. The specimen sequenced was PBMCs or a T cell subset sorted from them (not recorded which). These receptors were collected from an adult woman who had mild COVID-19 (a few samples of this study predate the infection). Cell type and time point are not known.

This clonotype was found many times. The chain joins TRBV5-1 to TRBJ1-6; 7 nucleotides align to TRBD1. Germline CDR1 and CDR2: SGHRS and YFSETQ. This CDR3 is built from 14 residues. The trim removed 2 bases at V and 7 bases at J, leaving 3 bases unmatched. This CDR3 is CASSFDRANSPLHF. The DNA of the CDR3 is TGCGCCAGCAGCTTCGACAGGGCCAATTCACCCCTCCACTTT.

The chain joins TRBV20-1 to TRBJ2-1; no clear D gene. Trimming stripped 3 bases from V and 11 bases from J, with 17 bases between. Germline CDR1 reads DFQATT; CDR2 reads SNEGSKA (reference sequence). The length of the CDR3 is 13 residues. CDR3 bases: TGCAGTGCTAGTGTGAGTGGCGTACCAAAGCAGTTCTTC. This codes for CSASVSGVPKQFF.

The gene calls are TRBV4-1 and TRBJ2-7, with TRBD1 matching over 9 bases. The CDR3 totals 15 residues. V shed 4 bases, J shed 3 bases, and the junction held 7 bases outside the gene matches. Per germline, CDR1 MGHRA and CDR2 YSYEKL. The CDR3 protein is CASSPSPGQGYEQYF. The CDR3 DNA follows: TGCGCCAGCAGCCCCTCCCCGGGACAGGGCTACGAGCAGTACTTC.

This clonotype was detected only a few times. DNA of the CDR3: TGTGCCAGCAGCCCTCTGTGGGCTAGCGGTCTCTACGAGCAGTACTTC. Its protein product is CASSPLWASGLYEQYF. V is TRBV7-6 and J is TRBJ2-7; 7 bases line up with TRBD2. V lost 5 bases, J lost 3 bases, and 13 bases stayed unmatched. CDR1 and CDR2 from the germline V gene are SGHVS and FNYEAQ. CDR3 size: 16 residues.

This clonotype was found many times. The chain has TRBV20-1 and TRBJ1-1, with D hard to call. V was pared by 3 bases and J by 3 bases, with 8 bases between. The CDR3 has 12 amino acids. Looked up from germline, CDR1 is DFQATT and CDR2 is SNEGSKA (reference sequence). Here the CDR3 reads CSARVRDTEAFF. The DNA of the CDR3 is TGCAGTGCTAGGGTTCGCGACACTGAAGCTTTCTTT.

This clonotype has more than one count but fewer than ten. The chain has TRBV12-3 or TRBV12-4 and TRBJ2-1; TRBD2 matches at 14 bases. The CDR3 length is 15 residues. The junction had 0 bases not matched to a gene; V was cut back by 4 bases and J by 4 bases. In nucleotides, the CDR3 is TGTGCCAGCAGTTGGACTAGCGGGGGGTACAATGAGCAGTTCTTC. Translating it yields CASSWTSGGYNEQFF.

This clonotype was detected a few times. CDR3 sequence reads: CASSQPGLMYKVEAFF. CDR3 bases: TGTGCCAGCAGCCAACCAGGGCTGATGTATAAGGTTGAAGCTTTCTTT. The chain combines TRBV4-2 with TRBJ1-1, with D possibly being TRBD1 (5 bases). V was cut by 2 bases and J by 7 bases, with 20 bases left in between. The germline V gene has CDR1 LGHNA and CDR2 YNFKEQ. The CDR3 contains 16 residues.

The chain recombines TRBV5-1 with TRBJ2-7; no definite D call. The CDR3 loop spans 13 amino acids. Germline V CDR1 and CDR2: SGHRS, YFSETQ. V lost 0 bases to trimming and J lost 4 bases, with 8 bases between them. In DNA form, the CDR3 reads TGCGCCAGCAGCTTGGAGCCTGTATACGAGCAGTACTTC. Translated, it gives CASSLEPVYEQYF.

The chain combines TRBV12-3 or TRBV12-4 with TRBJ2-2, with 7 positions matching TRBD2. CDR3 length: 14 residues. With V trimmed by 5 bases and J by 7 bases, 7 bases remained unmatched. CDR3 DNA: TGTGCCAGCAGTCACGCCGGCGGGGGCGGGGAGCTGTTTTTT. Encoded protein: CASSHAGGGGELFF.

The chain recombines TRBV29-1 with TRBJ2-2; tentatively, D is TRBD1 or TRBD2 (5 bases each). The CDR3 totals 14 residues. The germline CDR1 and CDR2 sequences are SQVTM and ANQGSEA. V was clipped by 6 bases and J by 0 bases, with 11 bases between them. CDR3 sequence (DNA): TGCAGCGTCGCAGGGACCGCGAACACCGGGGAGCTGTTTTTT. It specifies CSVAGTANTGELFF.

The chain uses TRBV7-8 and TRBJ2-2; D unclear. Trimming cost V 1 base and J 5 bases, with 14 bases left between them. The V gene's germline CDR1 is SGHVS and CDR2 FQNEAQ. This CDR3 spans 16 amino acids. The CDR3: CASSLVAPARTGELFF. The DNA of the CDR3 is TGTGCCAGCAGCTTAGTTGCTCCGGCGCGTACCGGGGAGCTGTTTTTT.

Only a few counts were recorded for this clonotype. The DNA of the CDR3 is TGTGCCAGCTCACCACCGTCCACACACGAGCAGTTCTTC. Translating it yields CASSPPSTHEQFF. The V gene is TRBV18, the J gene TRBJ2-1, with D uncertain. The CDR3 has 13 amino acids. The germline CDR1 and CDR2 sequences are KGHSH and LQKENI. Trimming left V 0 bases short and J 10 bases short, with 10 bases between.

This rearrangement joins TRBV15 to TRBJ1-1, with unresolved D. Germline loops: CDR1 LNHNV, CDR2 YYDKDF (reference sequence). This CDR3 has 14 amino acids. V lost 4 bases to trimming and J lost 8 bases, with 17 bases between them. The CDR3 sequence: CATSKDSRAVEAFF. In DNA, the CDR3 is TGTGCCACCAGCAAAGATAGTAGGGCAGTCGAAGCTTTCTTT.

The genes are TRBV12-3 or TRBV12-4 and TRBJ1-1; D is ambiguous. The CDR3 has 13 amino acids. Trimming cost V 3 bases and J 1 base, with 6 bases left between them. CDR3 DNA: TGTGCCAGCAGTTTCTCCGAGAACACTGAAGCTTTCTTT. This codes for CASSFSENTEAFF.

There are a few counts of this clonotype. The genes are TRBV5-1 and TRBJ2-1; 9 bases are shared with TRBD2. J was trimmed by 9 bases and V by 4 bases; bases with no gene match: 11. The germline gives CDR1 SGHRS, CDR2 YFSETQ. The CDR3 sequence is 15 residues long. The CDR3 DNA is TGCGCCAGCAGCACGGGGACTAGCCCAGGAGGTGAGCAGTTCTTC. Translation gives CASSTGTSPGGEQFF.

The V and J genes are TRBV7-9 and TRBJ1-2, with D possibly being TRBD1 (6 bases). Per germline, CDR1 SEHNR and CDR2 FQNEAQ (reference sequence). The CDR3 loop spans 13 amino acids. With 4 bases removed from V and 8 bases from J, the gap between germline ends came to 14 bases. CDR3 protein: CASSSPTGGGYTF. The CDR3 bases are TGTGCCAGCAGCTCACCGACGGGGGGCGGCTACACCTTC.

V is TRBV27 and J is TRBJ2-7, with 13 bases that match TRBD2. The CDR3 consists of 16 residues. The ends lost 6 bases at V and 3 bases at J; junction bases unmatched: 8. Germline values: CDR1 MNHEY, CDR2 SMNVEV (reference sequence). The CDR3 sequence is CASSHTGTSGVYEQYF. CDR3 in DNA: TGTGCCAGCAGCCATACCGGGACTAGCGGGGTCTACGAGCAGTACTTC.

Only a few counts were recorded for this clonotype. The V call is TRBV5-6, the J call TRBJ2-2, with D possibly TRBD1 on 6 matching bases. This CDR3 comprises 16 residues. The V and J ends lost 0 bases and 4 bases respectively, with 13 bases between them. Germline V CDR1 and CDR2: SGHDT, YYEEEE. CDR3: CASSLESGAFTGELFF. CDR3 nucleotide sequence: TGTGCCAGCAGCTTGGAATCAGGGGCCTTCACCGGGGAGCTGTTTTTT. The whole variable domain, remainder taken from reference TRBV5-6 and TRBJ2-2, is DAGVTQSPTHLIKTRGQQVTLRCSPKSGHDTVSWYQQALGQGPQFIFQYYEEEERQRGNFPDRFSGHQFPNYSSELNVNALLLGDSALYLCASSLESGAFTGELFFGEGSRLTVL.

This clonotype turned up a few times. The chain carries TRBV6-6 and TRBJ2-1; D is uncertain. The CDR3 totals 11 residues. Per the germline V gene, CDR1 is MNHNY and CDR2 is SVGAGI (reference sequence). V shed 7 bases and J shed 9 bases, with 10 bases lying between them. The chain's CDR3 is CASILHSEQFF. DNA of the CDR3: TGTGCCAGCATCTTACACAGTGAGCAGTTCTTC.

This clonotype appeared a few times. This chain joins TRBV20-1 and TRBJ1-1; tentative D call: TRBD1 (6 bases). This CDR3 is built from 15 residues. Germline CDR1 and CDR2: DFQATT and SNEGSKA (reference sequence). V was trimmed by 4 bases and J by 0 bases, leaving 15 bases between them. The CDR3 DNA follows: TGCAGTGCTACCTTAAGACAGGCGCTGAACACTGAAGCTTTCTTT. It yields the protein CSATLRQALNTEAFF.